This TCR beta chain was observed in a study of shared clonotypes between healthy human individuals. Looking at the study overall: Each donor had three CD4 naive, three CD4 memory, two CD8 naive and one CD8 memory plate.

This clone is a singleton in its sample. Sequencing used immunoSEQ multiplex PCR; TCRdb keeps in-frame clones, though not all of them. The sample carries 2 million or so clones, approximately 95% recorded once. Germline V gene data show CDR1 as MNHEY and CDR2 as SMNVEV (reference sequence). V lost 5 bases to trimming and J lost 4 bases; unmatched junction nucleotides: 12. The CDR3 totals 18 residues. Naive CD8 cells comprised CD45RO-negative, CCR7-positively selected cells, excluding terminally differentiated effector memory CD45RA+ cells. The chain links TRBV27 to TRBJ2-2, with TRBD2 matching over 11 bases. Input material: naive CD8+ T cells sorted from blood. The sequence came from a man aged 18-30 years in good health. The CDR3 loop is CASSPYTTSGGGTGELFF. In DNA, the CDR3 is TGTGCCAGCAGTCCATACACTACTAGCGGGGGTGGCACCGGGGAGCTGTTTTTT.